One sample yielded the 26 T cell receptor beta chains listed below, sequenced in a study of blood T cell repertoires in COVID-19 (dated by TCRdb to the early 2020s). The library was built by means of the immunoSEQ multiplex PCR assay. TCRdb mirrors the immuneACCESS table, restricted to in-frame sequences. Some clones are absent from its copies; in checked studies, under half trace to an unresolved V gene, and the reason for the others is unknown. Present in this sample are about 500,000 clones, 89% of which were seen just once. The ten largest account for 0.8% to 0.9% of the sample. The sample consisted of peripheral blood. These receptors were obtained from a man between 18 and 29 years old with COVID-19, enrolled during active disease.

V and J are TRBV19 and TRBJ1-1, with D tentatively TRBD1 (5 bases). There are 17 residues in the CDR3. Trimming stripped 4 bases from V and 4 bases from J, with 22 bases between. The germline gives CDR1 LNHDA, CDR2 SQIVND (reference sequence). The CDR3 protein is CASSKGAGGPGGTEAFF. As DNA, the CDR3 is TGTGCCAGTAGTAAGGGAGCCGGGGGTCCGGGAGGCACTGAAGCTTTCTTT.

The CDR3 loop reads CASRFSTDYNSPLHF. CDR3 nucleotide sequence: TGTGCCAGCAGATTTTCGACAGACTATAATTCACCCCTCCACTTT. This sequence joins TRBV25-1 and TRBJ1-6; D is possibly TRBD1 (5 bases). Per the germline V gene, CDR1 is MGHDK and CDR2 is SYGVNS. The CDR3 contains 15 residues. The V and J ends lost 6 bases and 3 bases respectively, with 12 bases between them.

This clone was picked up one time. This chain links TRBV7-8 with TRBJ1-5; a possible D gene is TRBD1 (6 bases). CDR1 SGHVS and CDR2 FQNEAQ come from the germline V gene. This CDR3 is 15 amino acids long. Trimming removed 5 bases from V and 0 bases from J, with 11 bases in between. The CDR3 DNA reads TGTGCCAGCAGCCTGACAGGACATAGCAATCAGCCCCAGCATTTT. This encodes CASSLTGHSNQPQHF.

The J gene is TRBJ2-1, the V gene TRBV11-2; perhaps TRBD1 as D (5 bases). CDR3 size: 15 residues. Germline V gene data show CDR1 as SGHAT and CDR2 as FQNNGV. Trimming took off 5 bases at V and 8 bases at J, with 19 bases between the two ends. In DNA form, the CDR3 reads TGTGCCAGCAGCCCCACCCTGGGGCACCCCGATGAGCAGTTCTTC. Translation: CASSPTLGHPDEQFF.

This clone was seen only a few times. The rearrangement joins TRBV3-1 (or the pseudogene TRBV3-2) to TRBJ1-3, with unresolved D. V lost 3 bases and J 0 bases, leaving 3 bases between the germline ends. Germline CDR1 is LGHDT and CDR2 is YNNKEL (reference sequence). The CDR3 is made up of 13 amino acids. This chain's CDR3 is CASSHSSGNTIYF. CDR3 sequence (DNA): TGTGCCAGCAGCCACTCCTCTGGAAACACCATATATTTT.

The chain links TRBV30 to TRBJ1-3; D is possibly TRBD1 (6 bases). The CDR3 is made up of 14 amino acids. Trimming left V 0 bases short and J 4 bases short, with 10 bases between. Germline CDR1 is GTSNPN and CDR2 is SVGIG (reference sequence). CDR3 coding DNA: TGTGCCTGGAGTGTCGGGACAAGAGGAAACACCATATATTTT. Amino acid sequence: CAWSVGTRGNTIYF.

This rearrangement joins TRBV3-1 (or the pseudogene TRBV3-2) to TRBJ2-5; a weak D match, TRBD1 (5 bases). From germline, CDR1 is LGHDT and CDR2 YNNKEL (reference sequence). V lost 5 bases and J 2 bases, leaving 12 bases between the germline ends. The CDR3 is 14 amino acids. The DNA of the CDR3 is TGTGCCAGCAGCGGTCGACAGATTCAAGAGACCCAGTACTTC. This codes for CASSGRQIQETQYF.

This clone has a single count. The chain has TRBV19 and TRBJ1-5, with D possibly being TRBD1 (5 bases). Per the germline V gene, CDR1 is LNHDA and CDR2 is SQIVND (reference sequence). V lost 11 bases and J lost 2, with 19 bases in between. This CDR3 is built from 15 residues. The CDR3 loop is CASRSPRVGNQPQHF. CDR3 sequence (DNA): TGTGCCTCGCGTTCTCCCAGGGTTGGCAATCAGCCCCAGCATTTT.

V is TRBV30 and J is TRBJ1-1; 9 bases agree with TRBD1. The CDR3 is 14 residues long. Germline CDR1 GTSNPN, CDR2 SVGIG (reference sequence). V dropped 4 bases and J dropped 5; count of bases not matched to a gene: 8. The CDR3: CAWTPDRGWTEAFF. The CDR3 DNA follows: TGTGCCTGGACTCCGGACAGGGGTTGGACTGAAGCTTTCTTT.

The rearrangement joins TRBV11-2 to TRBJ1-4; unclear D gene. V lost 2 bases to trimming and J lost 1 base, with 8 bases between them. This CDR3 has 15 amino acids. The V gene's germline CDR1 is SGHAT and CDR2 FQNNGV. Here the CDR3 DNA reads TGTGCCAGCAGCTTAAAGGGAGAAACTAATGAAAAACTGTTTTTT. Amino acids: CASSLKGETNEKLFF.

The chain joins TRBV4-1 to TRBJ2-3, with 10 bases matching TRBD1. The CDR3 is 16 residues long. CDR1 is MGHRA and CDR2 is YSYEKL in the germline V gene. The V gene end was trimmed by 3 bases and the J gene end by 4 bases; junction bases not matched to a gene: 7. The CDR3 is CASSQEIGQGADTQYF. The CDR3 nucleotides read TGCGCCAGCAGCCAGGAGATCGGACAGGGGGCAGATACGCAGTATTTT.

The V and J genes are TRBV11-3 and TRBJ1-1; D remains unclear. V was cut by 0 bases and J by 0 bases, with 8 bases left in between. Looked up from germline, CDR1 is SGHNT and CDR2 is YENEEA. The length of the CDR3 is 15 residues. CDR3 DNA sequence: TGTGCCAGCAGCTTAGATGCCGGGGTGAACACTGAAGCTTTCTTT. Protein sequence: CASSLDAGVNTEAFF.

The chain has TRBV3-1 (or the pseudogene TRBV3-2) and TRBJ1-5; 12 bases match TRBD1. Germline assignment: CDR1 LGHDT and CDR2 YNNKEL (reference sequence). This CDR3 is 17 amino acids long. Unmatched junction bases numbered 5, after V lost 0 bases and J lost 5 bases. The DNA of the CDR3 is TGTGCCAGCAGCCAAGATTACGGGACAGGGGGCGATCAGCCCCAGCATTTT. This encodes CASSQDYGTGGDQPQHF.

The chain uses TRBV27 and TRBJ2-5; D not certain. This CDR3 region has 14 residues. Germline V gene sequence: CDR1 MNHEY, CDR2 SMNVEV (reference sequence). V dropped 2 bases and J dropped 0 bases, with 7 bases sitting between them. CDR3 coding DNA: TGTGCCAGCAGTTTACGGTCGTACCAAGAGACCCAGTACTTC. This encodes CASSLRSYQETQYF.

The chain carries TRBV6-5 and TRBJ2-5, with 7 nucleotides matching TRBD1. Looked up from germline, CDR1 is MNHEY and CDR2 is SVGAGI. The CDR3 has 14 amino acids. The V and J ends lost 5 bases and 8 bases, in that order; junction bases with no gene match: 11. CDR3 nucleotide sequence: TGTGCCAGCAGTACGGGACAGAATAAACCCACCCAGTACTTC. Amino acids: CASSTGQNKPTQYF.

This clone showed up just once. V gene TRBV9 combines with J gene TRBJ2-3, with a possible D match to TRBD2 (6 bases). Germline CDR1 SGDLS, CDR2 YYNGEE. The CDR3 has 14 amino acids. Trimming took 2 bases from V and 6 from J, leaving 13 bases between them. CDR3 region: CASSVGQGGDTQYF. The CDR3 nucleotides are TGTGCCAGCAGCGTCGGGCAGGGAGGTGATACGCAGTATTTT.

The chain is built from TRBV13 and TRBJ2-7; the match to TRBD2 covers 11 bases. This CDR3 has 16 amino acids. The junction had 3 bases not matched to a gene; V was cut back by 1 base and J by 1 base. The germline V gene encodes CDR1 PRHDT and CDR2 FYEKMQ (reference sequence). The CDR3 here is CASSLVPSGGSYEQYF. DNA for the CDR3: TGTGCCAGCAGCTTAGTCCCTAGCGGGGGGTCCTACGAGCAGTACTTC.

The sample holds one count of this clone. The rearrangement joins TRBV4-1 to TRBJ2-1; 9 bases are shared with TRBD1. V lost 2 bases, J lost 8 bases, and 13 bases stayed unmatched. This CDR3 contains 17 residues. CDR1 is MGHRA, CDR2 YSYEKL, per germline. The CDR3 region is CASSQTPGTGIKYEQFF. The CDR3 nucleotides read TGCGCCAGCAGCCAAACCCCCGGGACAGGGATTAAGTATGAGCAGTTCTTC.

V gene TRBV28 combines with J gene TRBJ2-7; 11 bases are a match to TRBD1. The CDR3 spans 15 residues. The J segment lost 3 bases and the V segment lost 5 bases, leaving 6 bases of the junction unmatched. The germline gives CDR1 MDHEN, CDR2 SYDVKM. The chain's CDR3 is CASSRSGTGGYEQYF. The CDR3 bases are TGTGCCAGCAGTAGATCCGGGACAGGGGGCTACGAGCAGTACTTC.

This chain uses TRBV3-1 (or the pseudogene TRBV3-2) with TRBJ2-3; D perhaps matches TRBD2 (6 bases). Trimming removed 0 bases at V and 6 bases at J, with 7 bases between. Germline V CDR1 and CDR2: LGHDT, YNNKEL (reference sequence). This CDR3 has 13 amino acids. As DNA, the CDR3 is TGTGCCAGCAGCCAAGATCGGGGGGATACGCAGTATTTT. Encoded protein: CASSQDRGDTQYF.

In this sample, this clone turned up a few times. J is TRBJ2-3 and V is TRBV6-4; weak D call: TRBD2 (6 bases). The CDR3 has 15 amino acids. Germline CDR1 reads MRHNA; CDR2 reads SNTAGT. V lost 5 bases and J 1 base, leaving 13 bases between the germline ends. The CDR3 nucleotides are TGTGCCAGCAGTCCCCTTAGCGGCGGCACAGATACGCAGTATTTT. This gives the protein CASSPLSGGTDTQYF.

The gene calls are TRBV19 and TRBJ1-1; 8 bases align to TRBD1. Germline V lookup: CDR1 LNHDA, CDR2 SQIVND (reference sequence). The CDR3 contains 16 residues. V shed 7 bases and J 3 bases; nucleotides not matched to a gene: 13. The CDR3 protein is CASTVGRGHGYTEAFF. DNA of the CDR3: TGTGCCAGTACTGTCGGCAGGGGGCATGGGTACACTGAAGCTTTCTTT.

The chain joins TRBV9 to TRBJ2-7, with 8 bases matching TRBD2. CDR1 is SGDLS, CDR2 YYNGEE, per germline. V gave up 6 bases and J gave up 6 bases; unmatched junction bases: 11. CDR3 length equals 14 residues. As DNA, the CDR3 is TGTGCCAGCAACCCCGGGGGGGCCTGGATCGAGCAGTACTTC. Protein: CASNPGGAWIEQYF.

This rearrangement joins TRBV25-1 to TRBJ2-3, with D tentatively TRBD2 (7 bases). This CDR3 has 13 residues. Germline V gives CDR1 MGHDK, CDR2 SYGVNS. Trimming stripped 5 bases from V and 4 bases from J, with 10 bases between. CDR3 nucleotides: TGTGCCAGCAGTTGGGGGGGGCCAGATACGCAGTATTTT. Encoded protein: CASSWGGPDTQYF.

In this sample, this clone turned up a few times. V gene TRBV6-2 or TRBV6-3 combines with J gene TRBJ2-2; tentative D call: TRBD1 (5 bases). Looked up from germline, CDR1 is MNHEY and CDR2 is SVGEGT. The CDR3 has 13 amino acids. Trimming removed 5 bases at V and 7 bases at J, with 11 bases between. CDR3 protein: CASSPGQDGELFF. CDR3 in DNA: TGTGCCAGCAGTCCCGGACAAGACGGGGAGCTGTTTTTT.

The chain uses TRBV11-3 and TRBJ2-3; D is undetermined. This CDR3 has 13 amino acids. Germline CDR1 is SGHNT and CDR2 is YENEEA. Trimming took off 3 bases at V and 2 bases at J, with 6 bases between the two ends. Here the CDR3 DNA reads TGTGCCAGCAGCTTTGGCCCCACAGATACGCAGTATTTT. This gives the protein CASSFGPTDTQYF.